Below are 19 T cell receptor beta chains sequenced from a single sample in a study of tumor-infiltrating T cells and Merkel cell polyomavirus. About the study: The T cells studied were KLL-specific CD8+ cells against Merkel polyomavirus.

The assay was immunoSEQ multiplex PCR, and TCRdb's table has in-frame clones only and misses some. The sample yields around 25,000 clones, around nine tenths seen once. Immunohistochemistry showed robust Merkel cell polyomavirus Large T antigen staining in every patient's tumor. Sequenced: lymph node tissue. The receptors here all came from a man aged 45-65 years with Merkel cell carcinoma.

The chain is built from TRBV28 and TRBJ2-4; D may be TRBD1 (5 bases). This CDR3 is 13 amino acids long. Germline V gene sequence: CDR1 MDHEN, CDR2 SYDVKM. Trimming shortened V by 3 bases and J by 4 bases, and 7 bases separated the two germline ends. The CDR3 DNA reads TGTGCCAGCAGTTTGACAGTTAAAAACATTCAGTACTTC. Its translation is CASSLTVKNIQYF.

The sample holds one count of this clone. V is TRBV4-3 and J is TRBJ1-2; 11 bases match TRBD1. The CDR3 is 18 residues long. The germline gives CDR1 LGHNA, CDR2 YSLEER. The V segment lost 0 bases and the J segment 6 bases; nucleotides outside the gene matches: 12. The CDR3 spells CASSQDSGQGVFPHGYTF. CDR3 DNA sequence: TGCGCCAGCAGCCAAGATTCGGGACAGGGGGTCTTCCCACATGGCTACACCTTC.

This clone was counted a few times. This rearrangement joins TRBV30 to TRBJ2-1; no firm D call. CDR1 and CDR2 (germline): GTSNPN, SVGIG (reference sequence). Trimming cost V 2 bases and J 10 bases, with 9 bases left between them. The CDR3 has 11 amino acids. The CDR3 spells CAWSFAEEQFF. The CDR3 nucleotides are TGTGCCTGGAGTTTTGCCGAGGAGCAGTTCTTC.

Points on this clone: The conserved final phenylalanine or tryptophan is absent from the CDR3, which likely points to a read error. The CDR3 DNA sequence: TGTGCCAGCAGTCCAAGGACAGGGTCCGGAAACACCATATATCTT. It codes for CASSPRTGSGNTIYL. This rearrangement joins TRBV28 to TRBJ1-3; 8 nucleotides line up with TRBD1. Per the germline V gene, CDR1 is MDHEN and CDR2 is SYDVKM. The CDR3 spans 15 residues. Germline trimming cut 5 bases from V and 4 bases from J; bases unmatched to any gene: 7.

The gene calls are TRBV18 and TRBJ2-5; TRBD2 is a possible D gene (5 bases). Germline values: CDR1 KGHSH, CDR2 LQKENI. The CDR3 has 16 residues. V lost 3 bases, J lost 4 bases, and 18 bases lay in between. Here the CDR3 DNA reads TGTGCCAGCTCACCCCGGAGAGGGTCAATGGGAGAGACCCAGTACTTC. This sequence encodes CASSPRRGSMGETQYF.

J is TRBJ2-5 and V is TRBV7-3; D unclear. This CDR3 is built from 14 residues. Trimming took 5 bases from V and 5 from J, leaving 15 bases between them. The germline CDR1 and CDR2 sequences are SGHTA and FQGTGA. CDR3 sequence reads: CASSPTSRSETQYF. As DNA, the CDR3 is TGTGCCAGCAGCCCGACATCCCGAAGCGAGACCCAGTACTTC.

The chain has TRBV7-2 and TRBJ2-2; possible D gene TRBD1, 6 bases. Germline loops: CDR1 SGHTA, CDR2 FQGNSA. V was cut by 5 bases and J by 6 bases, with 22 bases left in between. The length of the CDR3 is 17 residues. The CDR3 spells CASSPHARGTASGELFF. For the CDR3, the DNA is TGTGCCAGCAGCCCTCACGCGAGGGGGACGGCATCCGGGGAGCTGTTTTTT.

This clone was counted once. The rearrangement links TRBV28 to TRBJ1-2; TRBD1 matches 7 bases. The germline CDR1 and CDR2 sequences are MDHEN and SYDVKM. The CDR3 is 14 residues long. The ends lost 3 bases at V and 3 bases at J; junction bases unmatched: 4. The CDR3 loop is CASSLGTAYYGYTF. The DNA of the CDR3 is TGTGCCAGCAGTTTGGGGACAGCCTACTATGGCTACACCTTC.

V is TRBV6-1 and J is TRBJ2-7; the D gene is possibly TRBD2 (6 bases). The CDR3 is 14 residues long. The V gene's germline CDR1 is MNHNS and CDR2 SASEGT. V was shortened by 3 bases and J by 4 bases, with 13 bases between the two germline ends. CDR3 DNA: TGTGCCAGCAGTGAGTCCGGGAGAGGTTACGAGCAGTACTTC. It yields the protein CASSESGRGYEQYF.

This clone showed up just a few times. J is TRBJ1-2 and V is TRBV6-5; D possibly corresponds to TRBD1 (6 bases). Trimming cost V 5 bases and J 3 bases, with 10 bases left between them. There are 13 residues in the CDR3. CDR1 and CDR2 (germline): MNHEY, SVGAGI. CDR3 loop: CASSIQGDYGYTF. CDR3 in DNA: TGTGCCAGCAGTATACAGGGCGACTATGGCTACACCTTC.

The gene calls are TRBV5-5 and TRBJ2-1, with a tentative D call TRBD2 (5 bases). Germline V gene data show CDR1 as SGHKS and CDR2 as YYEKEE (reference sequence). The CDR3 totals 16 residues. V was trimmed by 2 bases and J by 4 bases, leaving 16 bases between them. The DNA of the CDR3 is TGTGCCAGCAGCTTTCCCCCCCCTGAGCGGTACAATGAGCAGTTCTTC. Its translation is CASSFPPPERYNEQFF.

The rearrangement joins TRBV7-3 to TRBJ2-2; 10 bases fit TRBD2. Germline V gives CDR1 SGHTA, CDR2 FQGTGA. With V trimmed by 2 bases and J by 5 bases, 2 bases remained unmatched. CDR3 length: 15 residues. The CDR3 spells CASSLGGLATGELFF. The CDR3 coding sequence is TGTGCCAGCAGCTTAGGGGGACTAGCGACCGGGGAGCTGTTTTTT. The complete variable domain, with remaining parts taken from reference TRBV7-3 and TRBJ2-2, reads GAGVSQTPSNKVTEKGKYVELRCDPISGHTALYWYRQSLGQGPEFLIYFQGTGAADDSGLPNDRFFAVRPEGSVSTLKIQRTERGDSAVYLCASSLGGLATGELFFGEGSRLTVL.

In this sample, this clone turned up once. For the CDR3, the DNA is TGCGCCAGCAGTGAGCTGGTTCGACAGATCACTGAAGCTTTCTTT. It encodes CASSELVRQITEAFF. The V call is TRBV10-2, the J call TRBJ1-1; D might be TRBD1 (5 bases). Germline CDR1 reads WSHSY; CDR2 reads SAAADI. V was pared by 2 bases and J by 4 bases, with 14 bases between. The CDR3 covers 15 residues.

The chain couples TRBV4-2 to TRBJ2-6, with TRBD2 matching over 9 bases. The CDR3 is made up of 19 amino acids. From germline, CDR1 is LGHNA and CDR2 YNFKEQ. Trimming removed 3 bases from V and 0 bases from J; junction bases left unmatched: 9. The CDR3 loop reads CASSHSGTSGFSGANVLTF. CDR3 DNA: TGTGCCAGCAGCCATTCGGGTACTAGCGGGTTCTCTGGGGCCAACGTCCTGACTTTC.

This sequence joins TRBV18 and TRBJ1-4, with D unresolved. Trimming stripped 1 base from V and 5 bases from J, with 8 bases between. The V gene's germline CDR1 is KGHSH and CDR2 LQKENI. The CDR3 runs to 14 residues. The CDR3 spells CASSPRAKNEKLFF. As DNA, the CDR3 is TGTGCCAGCTCACCACGGGCTAAAAATGAAAAACTGTTTTTT.

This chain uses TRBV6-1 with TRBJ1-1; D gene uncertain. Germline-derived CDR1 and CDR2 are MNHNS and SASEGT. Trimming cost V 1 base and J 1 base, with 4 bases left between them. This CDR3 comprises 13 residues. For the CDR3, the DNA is TGTGCCAGCAGTGAAGTCCAGAACACTGAAGCTTTCTTT. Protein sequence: CASSEVQNTEAFF.

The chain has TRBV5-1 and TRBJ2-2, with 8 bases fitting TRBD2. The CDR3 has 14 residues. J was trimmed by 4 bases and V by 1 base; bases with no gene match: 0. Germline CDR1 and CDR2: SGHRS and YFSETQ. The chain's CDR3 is CASSLRGGTGELFF. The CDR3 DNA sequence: TGCGCCAGCAGCTTGCGGGGGGGCACCGGGGAGCTGTTTTTT.

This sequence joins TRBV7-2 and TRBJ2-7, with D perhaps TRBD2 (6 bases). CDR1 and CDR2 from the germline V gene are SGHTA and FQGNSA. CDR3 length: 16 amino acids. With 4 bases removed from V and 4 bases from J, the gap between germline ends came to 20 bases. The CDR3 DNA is TGTGCCAGCAGCTGGGACTCCGGGACCAGGCTTTACGAGCAGTACTTC. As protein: CASSWDSGTRLYEQYF.

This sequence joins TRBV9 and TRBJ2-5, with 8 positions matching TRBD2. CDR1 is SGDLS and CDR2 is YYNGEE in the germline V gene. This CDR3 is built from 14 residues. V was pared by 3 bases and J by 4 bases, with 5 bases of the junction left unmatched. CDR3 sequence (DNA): TGTGCCAGCAGCGCCCACGCGGGGGGAGAGACCCAGTACTTC. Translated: CASSAHAGGETQYF.